This TCR beta chain was obtained from a study of T cell responses to AZD1222 COVID-19 vaccine. Notes on the study in general: The donors showed a predominance of white British ancestry and of females, with possible underestimation of clonal diversity.

Profiled with immunoSEQ multiplex PCR; TCRdb holds only in-frame clones, not every one. The table lists about 93,000 clones, roughly nine tenths of them singletons. Remarks on this clone: Its antigen is not identified.

The CDR3 contains 19 residues. The junction had 7 bases not matched to a gene; V was cut back by 0 bases and J by 0 bases. Germline loops: CDR1 SGHAT, CDR2 FQNNGV. The specimen was peripheral blood, collected 28 days after the second AZD1222 dose. This clonotype was sampled from an adult who received the AZD1222 COVID-19 vaccine. The J gene is TRBJ2-6, the V gene TRBV11-2; 8 bases match TRBD1. The CDR3 DNA reads as TGTGCCAGCAGCTTAGATCCCCAGGGGGCCTACTCTGGGGCCAACGTCCTGACTTTC. It encodes CASSLDPQGAYSGANVLTF.